Reported below is one T cell receptor (beta chain). This may be a read error, as it is one base from a much larger clone. In terms of origin and age, donors were healthy Caucasian individuals from Russia aged about 6 to 90. The entry originates in a study of blood T cells in healthy people across ages. A sample-barcoded 5' primer and a J-beta primer mix were used in a second PCR of roughly 6 to 12 cycles. TCRdb recomputed calls from the 5' RACE reads with MiXCR, one row per CDR3 protein. The sample lists 1.6 million or so distinct CDR3 sequences, roughly 32% occurring once. This TCR derives from a woman in her thirties in good health. The material sequenced was blood.

CDR3 protein: CSVEGGGNYEQYF. DNA of the CDR3: TGCAGCGTTGAAGGGGGAGGGAACTACGAGCAGTACTTC. The chain couples TRBV29-1 to TRBJ2-7; 7 bases line up with TRBD2. From germline, CDR1 is SQVTM and CDR2 ANQGSEA. V trimming: 1 base; J trimming: 3 bases; junction bases outside the gene matches: 3. This CDR3 has 13 amino acids.